What follows describes a single TCR beta chain. No antigen is known for it. No clone much larger than this one lies a single base away; base qualities are absent. The data stem from a study of blood T cell repertoires in COVID-19 (TCRdb year 2020). For context, the study as a whole: Samples covering the acute and convalescent phases of COVID-19 were provided by collaborators in the United States, Italy and Spain. The samples were drawn from the first 160 participants of the ongoing ImmuneRACE study and from some 1,300 subjects provided by 6 global collaborators. The repertoires were released in a freely available public database intended as a resource for research on the immune response to SARS-CoV-2. HLA class I and class II types, where available, came from metadata supplied by the sample provider rather than from assay-based typing. The sample metadata nearly always contained a de-identified subject ID, COVID-19 status, age in years and sex. Subjects who had been exposed to COVID-19, were actively infected with it, or had recovered from it provided the deeply sampled blood TCRbeta repertoires that made up the dataset. The prospective study material was composed of cDNA or gDNA derived from T cells, B-cell-depleted T cells, or PBMCs.

Ends trimmed: V by 7 bases, J by 0 bases; bases unmatched to a gene: 9. The germline V gene provides CDR1 SGHNT and CDR2 YENEEA. Including cysteine and valine, the CDR3 has 15 amino acids. Only CDR3 DNA is held: 45 bases, read in frame from base 1. Each collaborating institution followed its own protocols to collect whole blood in K2EDTA tubes. Collaborator samples were shipped for TCRbeta analysis as frozen whole blood, isolated PBMCs, or DNA extracted from either sample type. Findings and caveats that apply to the study as a whole: Clinical and demographic metadata were provided uncurated, with the amount varying by source and participant.

TCRbeta CDR3 regions were amplified from genomic DNA by means of the immunoSEQ Assay, a bias-controlled multiplex PCR. Concerning the study's data processing: Within the assay, amplification of reference gene primers was used to estimate how many nucleated cells each sample contained. Sequence reads were collapsed and filtered to measure the absolute abundance of every unique TCRbeta CDR3 rearrangement. For each sample, productive Simpson clonality was calculated as the square root of Simpson's diversity index across productive rearrangements. Sourced from immuneACCESS, this table was stored by TCRdb with only in-frame sequences that have V and J called. A share of the clones is absent; for the studies checked, an unresolved V gene accounts for under half, and the remainder has no known explanation. V and J calls and clone size are as listed in that table; D and trimming were resolved from the DNA. For this sample the table gives more than 70,000 clones, of which around 86% were detected only once. 4.5% to 6% of the sample is in the top ten clones.

The chain is made from TRBV11-3 and TRBJ2-7, and TRBD2 matches 7 of the central bases. Specimen: peripheral blood. The sequence derives from a man aged 45-60 years with active or convalescent COVID-19. The bases read TGTGCCAGCAACTCCCTTTGGGGGGGCTCCTACGAGCAGTACGTC. Its translation reads: CASNSLWGGSYEQYV.